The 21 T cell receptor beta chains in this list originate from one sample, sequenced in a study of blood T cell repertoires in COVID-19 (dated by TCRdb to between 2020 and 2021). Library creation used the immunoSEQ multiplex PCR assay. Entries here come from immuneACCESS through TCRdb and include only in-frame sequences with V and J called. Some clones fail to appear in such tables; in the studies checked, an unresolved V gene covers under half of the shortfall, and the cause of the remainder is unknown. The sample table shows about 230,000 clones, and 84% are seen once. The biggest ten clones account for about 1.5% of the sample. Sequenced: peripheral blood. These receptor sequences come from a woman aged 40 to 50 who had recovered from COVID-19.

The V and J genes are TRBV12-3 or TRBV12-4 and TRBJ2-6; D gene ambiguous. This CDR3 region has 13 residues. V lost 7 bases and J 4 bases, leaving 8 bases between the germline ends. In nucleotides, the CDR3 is TGTGCCAGCATTAACTCCGGGGCCAACGTCCTGACTTTC. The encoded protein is CASINSGANVLTF.

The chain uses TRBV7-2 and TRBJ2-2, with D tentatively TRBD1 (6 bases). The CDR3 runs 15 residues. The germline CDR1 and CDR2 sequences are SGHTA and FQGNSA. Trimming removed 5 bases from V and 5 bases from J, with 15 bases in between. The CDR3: CASSLGDTLTGELFF. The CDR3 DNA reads TGTGCCAGCAGCCTGGGGGACACCCTTACCGGGGAGCTGTTTTTT.

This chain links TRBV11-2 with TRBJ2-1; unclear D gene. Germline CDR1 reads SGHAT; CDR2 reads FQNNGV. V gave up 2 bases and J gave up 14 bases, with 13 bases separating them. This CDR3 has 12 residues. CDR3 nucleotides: TGTGCCAGCAGCTTACAGGTTGGTGGTAAGTTCTTC. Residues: CASSLQVGGKFF.

The CDR3 bases are TGCGCCAGCAGCCAAGCGCTAGCGGGGGGCCACTACGAGCAGTACTTC. It is translated as CASSQALAGGHYEQYF. This chain uses TRBV4-3 with TRBJ2-7; the match to TRBD2 covers 11 bases. V lost 1 base, J lost 3 bases, and 5 bases stayed unmatched. Per germline, CDR1 LGHNA and CDR2 YSLEER. This CDR3 is built from 16 residues.

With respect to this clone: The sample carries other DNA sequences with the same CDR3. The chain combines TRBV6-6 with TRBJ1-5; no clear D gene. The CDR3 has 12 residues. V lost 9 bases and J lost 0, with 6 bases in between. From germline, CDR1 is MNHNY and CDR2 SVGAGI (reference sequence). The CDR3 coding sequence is TGTGCCAGTCAGTATAGCAATCAGCCCCAGCATTTT. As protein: CASQYSNQPQHF.

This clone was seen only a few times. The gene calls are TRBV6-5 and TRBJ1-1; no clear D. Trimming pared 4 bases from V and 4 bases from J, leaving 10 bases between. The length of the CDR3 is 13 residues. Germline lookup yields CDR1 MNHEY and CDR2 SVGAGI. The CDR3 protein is CASSSPLATEAFF. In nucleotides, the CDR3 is TGTGCCAGCAGTTCCCCACTTGCCACTGAAGCTTTCTTT.

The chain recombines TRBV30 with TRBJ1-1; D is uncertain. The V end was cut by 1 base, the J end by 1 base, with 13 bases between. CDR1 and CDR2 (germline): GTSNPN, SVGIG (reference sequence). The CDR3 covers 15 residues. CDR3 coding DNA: TGTGCCTGGAGTGACACACGACAAGGGAACACTGAAGCTTTCTTT. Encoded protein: CAWSDTRQGNTEAFF.

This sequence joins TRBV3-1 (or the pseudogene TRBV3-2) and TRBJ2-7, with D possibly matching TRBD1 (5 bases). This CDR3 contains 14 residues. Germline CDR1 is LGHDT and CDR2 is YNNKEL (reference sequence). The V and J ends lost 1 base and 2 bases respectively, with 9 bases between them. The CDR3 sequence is CASSQGQGPYEQYF. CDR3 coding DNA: TGTGCCAGCAGCCAAGGGCAGGGTCCCTACGAGCAGTACTTC.

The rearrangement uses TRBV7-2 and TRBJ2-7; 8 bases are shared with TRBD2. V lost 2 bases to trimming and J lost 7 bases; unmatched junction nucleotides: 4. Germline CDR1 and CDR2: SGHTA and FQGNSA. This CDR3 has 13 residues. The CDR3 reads CASSLQAGDEQYF. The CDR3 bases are TGTGCCAGCAGCTTACAAGCGGGGGATGAGCAGTACTTC.

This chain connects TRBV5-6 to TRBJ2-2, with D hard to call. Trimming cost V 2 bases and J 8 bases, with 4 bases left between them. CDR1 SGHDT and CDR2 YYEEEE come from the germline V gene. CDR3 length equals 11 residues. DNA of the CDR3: TGTGCCAGCAGCTTATCTGGGGAGCTGTTTTTT. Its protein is CASSLSGELFF.

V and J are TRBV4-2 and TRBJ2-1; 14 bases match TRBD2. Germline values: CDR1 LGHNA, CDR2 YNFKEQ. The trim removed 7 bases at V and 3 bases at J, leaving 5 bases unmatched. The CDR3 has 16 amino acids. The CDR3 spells CASNPGLAGDYNEQFF. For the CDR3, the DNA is TGTGCCAGCAATCCGGGACTAGCGGGGGACTACAATGAGCAGTTCTTC.

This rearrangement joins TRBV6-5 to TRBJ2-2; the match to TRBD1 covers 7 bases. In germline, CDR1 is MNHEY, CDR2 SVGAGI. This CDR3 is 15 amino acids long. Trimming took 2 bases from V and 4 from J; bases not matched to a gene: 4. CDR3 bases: TGTGCCAGCAGTTACGACAGGGCGCTCACCGGGGAGCTGTTTTTT. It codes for CASSYDRALTGELFF.

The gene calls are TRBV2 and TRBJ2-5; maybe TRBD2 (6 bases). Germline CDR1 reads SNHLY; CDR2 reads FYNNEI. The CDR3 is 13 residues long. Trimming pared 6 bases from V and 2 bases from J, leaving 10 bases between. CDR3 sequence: CASRLTSQETQYF. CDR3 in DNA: TGTGCCAGCAGGCTGACTAGTCAAGAGACCCAGTACTTC.

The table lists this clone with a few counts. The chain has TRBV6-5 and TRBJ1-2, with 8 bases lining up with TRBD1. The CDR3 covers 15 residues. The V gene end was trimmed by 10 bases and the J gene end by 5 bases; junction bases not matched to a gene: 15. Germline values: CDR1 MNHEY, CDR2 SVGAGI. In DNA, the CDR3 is TGTGCCACCCTAAGGGACAGGCGATCTCCTTATGGCTACACCTTC. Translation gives CATLRDRRSPYGYTF.

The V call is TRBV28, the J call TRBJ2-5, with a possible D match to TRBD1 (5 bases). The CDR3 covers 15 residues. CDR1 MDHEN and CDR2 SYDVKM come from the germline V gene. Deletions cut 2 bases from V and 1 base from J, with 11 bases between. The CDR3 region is CASSLLQGGQETQYF. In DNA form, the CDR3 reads TGTGCCAGCAGTTTACTCCAGGGTGGCCAAGAGACCCAGTACTTC.

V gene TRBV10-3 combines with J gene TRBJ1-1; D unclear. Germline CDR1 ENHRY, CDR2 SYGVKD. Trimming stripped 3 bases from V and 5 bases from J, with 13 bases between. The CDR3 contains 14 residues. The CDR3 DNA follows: TGTGCCATCAGTGACTCAGCGGCGTGGACTGAAGCTTTCTTT. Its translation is CAISDSAAWTEAFF.

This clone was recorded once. CDR3 in amino acids: CASGPGGNTIYF. DNA of the CDR3: TGTGCCAGCGGGCCCGGGGGGAACACCATATATTTT. The chain has TRBV6-6 and TRBJ1-3; a weak D match, TRBD1 (5 bases). The CDR3 loop spans 12 amino acids. The germline V gene has CDR1 MNHNY and CDR2 SVGAGI (reference sequence). Trimming removed 8 bases at V and 7 bases at J, with 12 bases between.

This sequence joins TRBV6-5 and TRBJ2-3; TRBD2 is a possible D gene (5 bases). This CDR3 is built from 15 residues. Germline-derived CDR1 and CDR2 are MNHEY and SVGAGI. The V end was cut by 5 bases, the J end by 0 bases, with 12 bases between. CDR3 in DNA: TGTGCCAGCAGTCCGACCCTAGCTAGCACAGATACGCAGTATTTT. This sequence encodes CASSPTLASTDTQYF.

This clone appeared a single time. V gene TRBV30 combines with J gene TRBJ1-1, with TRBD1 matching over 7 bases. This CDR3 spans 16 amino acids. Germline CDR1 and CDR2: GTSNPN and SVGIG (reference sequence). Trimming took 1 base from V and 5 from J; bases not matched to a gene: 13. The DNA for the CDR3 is TGTGCCTGGAGTGACCCGGGAAAACAGGGGTGGACTGAAGCTTTCTTT. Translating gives CAWSDPGKQGWTEAFF.

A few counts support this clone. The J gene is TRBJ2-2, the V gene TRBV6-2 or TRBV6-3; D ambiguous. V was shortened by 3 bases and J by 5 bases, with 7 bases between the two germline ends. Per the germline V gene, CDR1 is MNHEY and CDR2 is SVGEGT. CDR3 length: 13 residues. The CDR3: CASSYSVTGELFF. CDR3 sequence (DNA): TGTGCCAGCAGTTATTCAGTGACCGGGGAGCTGTTTTTT.

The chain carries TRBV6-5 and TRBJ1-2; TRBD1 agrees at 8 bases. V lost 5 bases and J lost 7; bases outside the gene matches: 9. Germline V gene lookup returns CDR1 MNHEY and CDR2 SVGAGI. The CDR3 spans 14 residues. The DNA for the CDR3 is TGTGCCAGCAGTCCACAGATCGGACAGGGTGGCTACACCTTC. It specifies CASSPQIGQGGYTF.